This is a list of T cell receptor beta chains from one sample in a study of shared clonotypes between healthy human individuals. Generated by immunoSEQ multiplex PCR, the TCRdb table keeps only in-frame clones and is missing some. The sample consists of under 1,100,000 clones, around 75% of them appearing once. Sample: memory CD4+ T cells sorted from blood. All receptors derive from a man between 18 and 29 years old in good health. Both conserved end residues are part of each CDR3. D genes are given only for firm matches. Size values are once, few and many counts, or a class for expanded clones, and some rows have none.

V	D	size	J	DNA	CDR3
TRBV14	.	once	TRBJ2-5	TGTGCCAGCAGCCAACTCGCGGCAGAGACCCAGTACTTC	CASSQLAAETQYF
TRBV5-4	TRBD1	.	TRBJ2-6	TGTGCCAGCAGCTTGGGTGGGACAGGGTTCGGGGCCAACGTCCTGACTTTC	CASSLGGTGFGANVLTF
TRBV5-4	TRBD2	.	TRBJ2-6	TGTGCCAGCAGCTGGGGACTAGCGGGGGGACCTGGGGCCAACGTCCTGACTTTC	CASSWGLAGGPGANVLTF
TRBV27	TRBD1	.	TRBJ1-2	TGTGCCAGCAGCGTGGACAGGGTACTCTCTGGCTACACCTTC	CASSVDRVLSGYTF
TRBV5-5	.	.	TRBJ1-3	TGTGCCAGCAGCCCCCAGGGGACCGGAAACACCATATATTTT	CASSPQGTGNTIYF
TRBV28	TRBD1	.	TRBJ1-4	TGTGCCAGCAAACAGGGGGGCTTTGCAACTAATGAAAAACTGTTTTTT	CASKQGGFATNEKLFF
TRBV7-2	TRBD2	few	TRBJ2-7	TGTGCCAGCAGCTTAGATCGCGGGGGGCTGTACGAGCAGTACTTC	CASSLDRGGLYEQYF
TRBV4-1	.	.	TRBJ2-1	TGCGCCAGCAGCCCCCAGGGGGGCGGGGGGCATTACAATGAGCAGTTCTTC	CASSPQGGGGHYNEQFF
TRBV2	TRBD1	few	TRBJ1-2	TGTGCCAGCAGTGACAGGGGGCTGGTCTATGGCTACACCTTC	CASSDRGLVYGYTF
TRBV6-5	TRBD1	.	TRBJ1-1	TGTGCCAGCAAAGTTGGGCGACAGGGCCTCGAAGCTTTCTTT	CASKVGRQGLEAFF
TRBV30	.	.	TRBJ1-2	TGTGCCTGGACAAGCTGGGGGAACTATGGCTACACCTTC	CAWTSWGNYGYTF
TRBV6-6	.	.	TRBJ1-1	TGTGCCAGCAGTGACACCGACAGAAGGACTGAAGCTTTCTTT	CASSDTDRRTEAFF
TRBV29-1	.	few	TRBJ1-1	TGCAGCACAAGGCAGGGCGCTTTGAACACTGAAGCTTTCTTT	CSTRQGALNTEAFF
TRBV5-1	.	.	TRBJ1-1	TGCGCCAGCAGACCGGACACGAACACTGAAGCTTTCTTT	CASRPDTNTEAFF
TRBV6-1	TRBD2	.	TRBJ2-7	TGTGCCAGCAGTGAAGGCGGGAGCCCTCTGCAGTACTTC	CASSEGGSPLQYF
TRBV7-2	.	.	TRBJ2-1	TGTGCCAGCAGCCAGTATGGCGGAGAGCAGTTCTTC	CASSQYGGEQFF
TRBV25-1	.	.	TRBJ1-6	TGTGCCAGCAGTGGAACAGGGATTAATTCACCCCTCCACTTT	CASSGTGINSPLHF
TRBV29-1	.	.	TRBJ1-1	TGCAGCGTTGGGGCCTTGAGAGGGAGCACTGAAGCTTTCTTT	CSVGALRGSTEAFF
TRBV7-6	TRBD1	.	TRBJ2-5	TGTGCCAGCAGCAAGGACAGGGGACGGAAAGAGACCCAGTACTTC	CASSKDRGRKETQYF
TRBV9	TRBD2	.	TRBJ2-1	TGTGCCAGCAGCGTATTAGCGGGAGTTTCTAATGAGCAGTTCTTC	CASSVLAGVSNEQFF
TRBV5-1	TRBD1	.	TRBJ2-2	TGCGCCAGCAGCTATACAGGGGGTGCCGTGACCGGGGAGCTGTTTTTT	CASSYTGGAVTGELFF
TRBV2	.	few	TRBJ1-1	TGTGCCAGCAGTGTACGGGCTGAGAACACTGAAGCTTTCTTT	CASSVRAENTEAFF
TRBV7-8	.	few	TRBJ1-4	TGTGCCAGCAGCCCCAGGCCAGCCGAGAATGAAAAACTGTTTTTT	CASSPRPAENEKLFF
TRBV10-3	.	few	TRBJ2-7	TGTGCCATCAGTAAAGGACAGTTGTCAGCCTACGAGCAGTACTTC	CAISKGQLSAYEQYF
TRBV10-2	TRBD1	many	TRBJ2-7	TGCGCCAGCAGTGAGCCGGGACAGGGAAACGAGCAGTACTTC	CASSEPGQGNEQYF
TRBV2	TRBD1	.	TRBJ2-3	TGTGCCAGCAGTGCGGACAGGTATGGGGATACGCAGTATTTT	CASSADRYGDTQYF
TRBV4-3	.	once	TRBJ1-4	TGCGCCAGCAGCCGGTCGAGGATTGGTAATGAAAAACTGTTTTTT	CASSRSRIGNEKLFF
TRBV5-5	.	few	TRBJ1-4	TGTGCCAGCAGCCTAGGGAGGGTGCGGACTAATGAAAAACTGTTTTTT	CASSLGRVRTNEKLFF
TRBV2	.	.	TRBJ1-6	TGTGCCAGCAGGTTCAAGGCGAATTCACCCCTCCACTTT	CASRFKANSPLHF
TRBV6-6	TRBD2	.	TRBJ2-2	TGTGCCAGCAGTCTAAGACTAGCGGGAGAAACCGGGGAGCTGTTTTTT	CASSLRLAGETGELFF
TRBV18	.	.	TRBJ1-5	TGTGCCAGCTCATCAGGAGGGGGCAATCAGCCCCAGCATTTT	CASSSGGGNQPQHF
TRBV6-5	TRBD1	.	TRBJ1-2	TGTGCCAGCAGGAGGACAGGGCATGGCTACACCTTC	CASRRTGHGYTF
TRBV6-5	.	.	TRBJ1-2	TGTGCCAGCAGTTACGATCAGTTGAGGGGCTACACCTTC	CASSYDQLRGYTF
TRBV6-6	.	.	TRBJ1-3	TGTGCCAGCAGTTACCTCGGGCCCCAACTGGGAAACACCATATATTTT	CASSYLGPQLGNTIYF
TRBV19	.	.	TRBJ1-5	TGTGCCAGTAGGGGGCGCGTTTATCAGCCCCAGCATTTT	CASRGRVYQPQHF
TRBV4-1	.	.	TRBJ2-3	TGCGCCAGCAGCCAAGTGGGGGCAGCTACAGATACGCAGTATTTT	CASSQVGAATDTQYF
TRBV6-1	.	many	TRBJ2-2	TGTGCCAGCAGTGGAAGGGGAGGAGGAGGGAACACCGGGGAGCTGTTTTTT	CASSGRGGGGNTGELFF
TRBV7-2	.	once	TRBJ1-1	TGTGCCAGCAGCTTAACAACGACAGCAAACACTGAAGCTTTCTTT	CASSLTTTANTEAFF
TRBV13	.	.	TRBJ1-1	TGTGCCAGCAGCTTAGGAGGGTACATCAACACTGAAGCTTTCTTT	CASSLGGYINTEAFF
TRBV7-8	.	.	TRBJ1-4	TGTGCCAGCAGCTTACGCCTGGACAGCGAAAAACTGTTTTTT	CASSLRLDSEKLFF
TRBV30	.	.	TRBJ2-6	TGTGCCTTCACTGGGGCCAACGTCCTGACTTTC	CAFTGANVLTF
TRBV27	.	.	TRBJ2-3	TGTGCCAGCAGTTTCACCCTAGCCCAAACCACAGATACGCAGTATTTT	CASSFTLAQTTDTQYF
TRBV7-8	.	once	TRBJ1-5	TGTGCCAGCAGCTTAAGCTCTTATTATAACAGGGAGGGTCAGCCCCAGCATTTT	CASSLSSYYNREGQPQHF
TRBV6-5	.	.	TRBJ2-7	TGTGCCAGCAGTTCAACTTCCGAGCAGTACTTC	CASSSTSEQYF
TRBV2	.	once	TRBJ1-5	TGTGCCAGCAGTGACCGGTTTAGCAATCAGCCCCAGCATTTT	CASSDRFSNQPQHF
TRBV6-5	.	.	TRBJ1-5	TGTGCCAGCAGTTACTCGGTGAATCAGCCCCAGCATTTT	CASSYSVNQPQHF
TRBV20-1	.	.	TRBJ2-7	TGCAGTACGTCGAAGGCCCACGAGCAGTACTTC	CSTSKAHEQYF
TRBV5-1	.	.	TRBJ1-1	TGCGCCAGCAGCCTGGCACCACGGGGTAATACTGAAGCTTTCTTT	CASSLAPRGNTEAFF
TRBV30	TRBD2	.	TRBJ2-5	TGTGCCTGGAGTCCGCCTAGCGGCCAAGAGACCCAGTACTTC	CAWSPPSGQETQYF
TRBV10-3	.	once	TRBJ2-7	TGTGCCATCAGTGAGTCGATGGGGGCTAGCTACGAGCAGTACTTC	CAISESMGASYEQYF
TRBV5-4	.	.	TRBJ2-7	TGTGCCAGCAGCCCGAGTAGTCTCTCCTACGAGCAGTACTTC	CASSPSSLSYEQYF
TRBV5-5	.	few	TRBJ1-6	TGTGCCAGCAAGCGAGATGACTTTAATTCACCCCTCCACTTT	CASKRDDFNSPLHF
TRBV7-6	.	.	TRBJ2-1	TGTGCCAGCAGCTTATCCAGCACCTACAATGAGCAGTTCTTC	CASSLSSTYNEQFF
TRBV6-5	TRBD1	many	TRBJ2-7	TGTGCCAGCAGTCGGACAGGGGGCTCCTACGAGCAGTACTTC	CASSRTGGSYEQYF